These 15 T cell receptor beta chains were all obtained from the same sample, sequenced in a study of spatial heterogeneity in lung cancer. Time point described: sample taken at primary tumor resection. TCRs were sequenced from unsorted whole RNA of tumor, nontumor lung or PBMC. One entry per CDR3 protein results from TCRdb running MiXCR on the 5' RACE reads. The sample carries 25,000 to 35,000 distinct CDR3 sequences, 7.5% to 9.5% recorded once. Sample: PBMCs, taken at surgery. The source is a female donor with early-stage non-small cell lung cancer.

This clonotype was recorded at least ten times. V is TRBV7-9 and J is TRBJ2-7; D remains unclear. V shed 5 bases and J shed 0 bases, with 8 bases lying between them. The CDR3 totals 13 residues. Germline loops: CDR1 SEHNR, CDR2 FQNEAQ (reference sequence). This CDR3 is CASSAPRSYEQYV. CDR3 bases: TGTGCCAGCAGCGCACCCCGCTCCTACGAGCAGTACGTC.

The chain has TRBV20-1 and TRBJ2-5; 7 bases line up with TRBD2. The CDR3 extends over 14 amino acids. J lost 4 bases, V lost 3 bases, and 8 bases had no gene match. Germline assignment: CDR1 DFQATT and CDR2 SNEGSKA (reference sequence). The CDR3 loop is CSASRGRAGETQYF. The CDR3 bases are TGCAGTGCTAGTCGTGGGAGGGCGGGAGAGACCCAGTACTTC.

This clonotype was seen ten or more times. The gene calls are TRBV12-3 or TRBV12-4 and TRBJ1-2, with D uncertain. Between the trimmed V and J ends, which lost 3 bases and 6 bases, there was a span of 11 bases. The CDR3 contains 13 residues. The CDR3 DNA reads as TGTGCCAGCAGTTTGAGCCGAGGCCATGGCTACACCTTC. This encodes CASSLSRGHGYTF.

V is TRBV10-3 and J is TRBJ2-5; 9 positions agree with TRBD2. V trimming: 5 bases; J trimming: 5 bases; junction bases outside the gene matches: 6. The CDR3 length is 14 residues. Germline CDR1 and CDR2: ENHRY and SYGVKD. CDR3 sequence (DNA): TGTGCCATCAGTTCTCTAGCGGGAAAGGAGACCCAGTACTTC. Translated: CAISSLAGKETQYF.

This clonotype was seen at least ten times. The J gene is TRBJ1-2, the V gene TRBV28; 10 positions match TRBD1. The J segment lost 4 bases and the V segment lost 3 bases, leaving 5 bases of the junction unmatched. The CDR3 runs 15 residues. The germline gives CDR1 MDHEN, CDR2 SYDVKM. The chain's CDR3 is CASSFRRTGGYGYTF. The CDR3 DNA sequence: TGTGCCAGCAGTTTCCGACGGACAGGGGGCTATGGCTACACCTTC.

At least ten counts were recorded for this clonotype. V is TRBV4-2 and J is TRBJ2-1; D is unresolved. This CDR3 has 12 residues. The V gene lost 0 bases and the J gene lost 12 bases, with 9 bases spanning the gap. CDR1 and CDR2 (germline): LGHNA, YNFKEQ. The CDR3 region has the DNA TGTGCCAGCAGCCAAGATTTCATAGTGCAGTTCTTC. This codes for CASSQDFIVQFF.

Comment on this clonotype: A much more abundant neighbour one base away suggests this may be a read error. The chain links TRBV27 to TRBJ2-1; 15 bases are shared with TRBD2. Looked up from germline, CDR1 is MNHEY and CDR2 is SMNVEV (reference sequence). The CDR3 length is 19 residues. J gave up 3 bases and V 8 bases, and 14 bases lay outside the gene matches. In nucleotides, the CDR3 is TGTGCCAGCTGTCCTGGGACTAGCGGGAGGATTCCCCACTACAATGAGCAGTTCTTC. Protein: CASCPGTSGRIPHYNEQFF.

This clonotype was seen at least ten times. This chain links TRBV28 with TRBJ1-4; D gene ambiguous. V dropped 8 bases and J dropped 7 bases, with 11 bases sitting between them. The CDR3 has 12 residues. CDR1 and CDR2 (germline): MDHEN, SYDVKM. This CDR3 reads CASRPWGEKLFF. CDR3 in DNA: TGTGCCAGCCGACCTTGGGGTGAAAAACTGTTTTTT.

This chain links TRBV15 with TRBJ2-5; TRBD2 matches at 8 bases. Trimming took 0 bases from V and 1 from J; bases not matched to a gene: 4. The CDR3 is made up of 16 amino acids. Germline CDR1 LNHNV, CDR2 YYDKDF (reference sequence). The CDR3 DNA reads TGTGCCACCAGCAGAGATATCGGGGGGGGCCAAGAGACCCAGTACTTC. Its translation: CATSRDIGGGQETQYF.

This clonotype was recorded at least ten times. This chain uses TRBV7-9 with TRBJ2-7, with D perhaps given as TRBD1 or TRBD2 (6 bases each). Germline assignment: CDR1 SEHNR and CDR2 FQNEAQ (reference sequence). This CDR3 spans 12 amino acids. Trimming stripped 5 bases from V and 4 bases from J, with 9 bases between. In DNA form, the CDR3 reads TGTGCCAGCAGCCGGAGGGGGTACGAGCAGTACTTC. This gives the protein CASSRRGYEQYF. The entire variable domain, with the rest obtained from reference TRBV7-9 and TRBJ2-7, is as follows: DTGVSQNPRHKITKRGQNVTFRCDPISEHNRLYWYRQTLGQGPEFLTYFQNEAQLEKSRLLSDRFSAERPKGSFSTLEIQRTEQGDSAMYLCASSRRGYEQYFGPGTRLTVT.

This clonotype was counted many times. The rearrangement links TRBV5-1 to TRBJ1-4; TRBD1 aligns across 7 bases. The V gene's germline CDR1 is SGHRS and CDR2 YFSETQ. The V segment lost 2 bases and the J segment 8 bases; nucleotides outside the gene matches: 9. The CDR3 extends over 15 amino acids. The CDR3 spells CASSFLRTGAEKLFF. The CDR3 nucleotides are TGCGCCAGCAGCTTTCTAAGGACAGGAGCAGAAAAACTGTTTTTT.

J is TRBJ2-1 and V is TRBV4-2; tentative D call: TRBD2 (6 bases). This CDR3 is built from 16 residues. Trimming shortened V by 2 bases and J by 8 bases, and 19 bases separated the two germline ends. The germline gives CDR1 LGHNA, CDR2 YNFKEQ. CDR3 bases: TGTGCCAGCAGCCAAAGGGGTCCGGGAGTAGACGATGAGCAGTTCTTC. Translation: CASSQRGPGVDDEQFF.

This clonotype was recorded at least ten times. This chain joins TRBV19 and TRBJ2-4; D uncertain. The CDR3 runs to 16 residues. Germline V gives CDR1 LNHDA, CDR2 SQIVND (reference sequence). Between the trimmed V and J ends, which lost 1 base and 5 bases, there was a span of 15 bases. In DNA, the CDR3 is TGTGCCAGTAGTATAGTCAAGATGGGCGGAGAAAACATTCAGTACTTC. Its translation: CASSIVKMGGENIQYF.

This clonotype has ten or more counts. This chain joins TRBV7-9 and TRBJ2-5; D is unclear. This CDR3 is built from 15 residues. Germline V lookup: CDR1 SEHNR, CDR2 FQNEAQ (reference sequence). V was trimmed by 5 bases and J by 1 base, leaving 14 bases between them. The CDR3: CASSGFPQAQETQYF. As DNA, the CDR3 is TGTGCCAGCAGCGGGTTCCCGCAGGCCCAAGAGACCCAGTACTTC.

This clonotype was seen a handful of times. The junction departs from the called germline gene at one end, perhaps through a read error. The chain employs TRBV28 and TRBJ2-7; TRBD1 aligns across 9 bases. The CDR3 totals 13 residues. Per germline, CDR1 MDHEN and CDR2 SYDVKM. CDR3 protein: CASSLGTGTGYNF. DNA for the CDR3: TGTGCCAGCAGTTTGGGAACCGGGACAGGGTACAACTTC.